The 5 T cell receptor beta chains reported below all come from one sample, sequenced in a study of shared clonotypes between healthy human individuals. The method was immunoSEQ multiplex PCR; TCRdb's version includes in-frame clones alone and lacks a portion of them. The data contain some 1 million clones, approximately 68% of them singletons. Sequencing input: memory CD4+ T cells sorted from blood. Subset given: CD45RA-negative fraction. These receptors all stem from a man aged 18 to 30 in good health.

The chain's CDR3 is CASTKGPNTEAFF. The CDR3 DNA reads TGTGCCAGCACTAAAGGGCCGAACACTGAAGCTTTCTTT. The genes are TRBV6-1 and TRBJ1-1, with D hard to call. Trimming left V 7 bases short and J 1 base short, with 10 bases between. CDR1 and CDR2 from the germline V gene are MNHNS and SASEGT. The CDR3 totals 13 residues.

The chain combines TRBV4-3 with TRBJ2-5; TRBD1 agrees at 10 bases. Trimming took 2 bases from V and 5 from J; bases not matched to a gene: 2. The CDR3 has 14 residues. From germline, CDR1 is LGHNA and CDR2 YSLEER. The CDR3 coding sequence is TGCGCCAGCAGCCAACGGACAGGGGGGGAGACCCAGTACTTC. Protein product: CASSQRTGGETQYF.

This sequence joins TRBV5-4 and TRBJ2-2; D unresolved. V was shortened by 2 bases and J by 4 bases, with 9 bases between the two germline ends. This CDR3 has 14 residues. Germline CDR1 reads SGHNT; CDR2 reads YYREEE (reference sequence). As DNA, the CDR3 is TGTGCCAGCAGCTTTCCGCAGACCACCGGGGAGCTGTTTTTT. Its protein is CASSFPQTTGELFF.

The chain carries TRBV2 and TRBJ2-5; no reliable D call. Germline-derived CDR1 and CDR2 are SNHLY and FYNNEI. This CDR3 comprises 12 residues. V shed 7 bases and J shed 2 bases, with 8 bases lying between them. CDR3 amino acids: CASTVVQETQYF. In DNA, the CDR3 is TGTGCCAGCACGGTAGTTCAAGAGACCCAGTACTTC.

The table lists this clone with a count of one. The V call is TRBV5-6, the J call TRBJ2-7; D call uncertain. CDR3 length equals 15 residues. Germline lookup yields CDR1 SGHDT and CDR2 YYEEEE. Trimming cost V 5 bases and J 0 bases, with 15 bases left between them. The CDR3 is CASSYTSTLSYEQYF. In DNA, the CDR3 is TGTGCCAGCAGTTATACTTCCACTCTCTCCTACGAGCAGTACTTC.